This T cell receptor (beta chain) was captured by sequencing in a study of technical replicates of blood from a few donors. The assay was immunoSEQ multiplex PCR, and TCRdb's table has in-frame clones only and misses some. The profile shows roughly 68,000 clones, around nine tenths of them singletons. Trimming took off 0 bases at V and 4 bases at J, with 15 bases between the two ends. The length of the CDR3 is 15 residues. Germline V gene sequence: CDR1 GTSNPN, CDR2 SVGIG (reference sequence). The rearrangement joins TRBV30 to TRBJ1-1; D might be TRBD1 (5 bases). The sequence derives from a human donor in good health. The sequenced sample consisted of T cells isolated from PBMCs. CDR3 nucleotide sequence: TGTGCCTGGAGTGTACCGGGGGTTTGGGGCACTGAAGCTTTCTTT. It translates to CAWSVPGVWGTEAFF.